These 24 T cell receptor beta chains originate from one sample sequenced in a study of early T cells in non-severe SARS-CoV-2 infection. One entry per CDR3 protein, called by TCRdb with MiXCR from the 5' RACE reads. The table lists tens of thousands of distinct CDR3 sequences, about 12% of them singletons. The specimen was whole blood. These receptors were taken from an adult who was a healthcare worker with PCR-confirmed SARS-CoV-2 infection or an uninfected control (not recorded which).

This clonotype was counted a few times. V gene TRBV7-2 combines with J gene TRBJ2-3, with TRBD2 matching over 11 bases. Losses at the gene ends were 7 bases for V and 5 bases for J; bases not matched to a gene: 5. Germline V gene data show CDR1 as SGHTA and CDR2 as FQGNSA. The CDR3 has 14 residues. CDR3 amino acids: CASTLAGARDTQYF. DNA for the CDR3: TGTGCCAGCACACTAGCGGGAGCGAGAGATACGCAGTATTTT.

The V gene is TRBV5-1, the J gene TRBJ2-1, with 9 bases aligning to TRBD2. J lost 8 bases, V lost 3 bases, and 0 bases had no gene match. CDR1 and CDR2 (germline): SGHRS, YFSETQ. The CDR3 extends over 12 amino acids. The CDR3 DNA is TGCGCCAGCAGCTGGACTAGCGATGAGCAGTTCTTC. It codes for CASSWTSDEQFF.

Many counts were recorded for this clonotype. In nucleotides, the CDR3 is TGCGCCAGCAGTGAGAGGTCCGACCCTGGCAATGAGCAGTTCTTC. Amino acids: CASSERSDPGNEQFF. J is TRBJ2-1 and V is TRBV10-1, with D unclear. CDR3 length equals 15 residues. Germline V gives CDR1 WNHNN, CDR2 SYGVQD (reference sequence). Trimming removed 2 bases from V and 6 bases from J, with 14 bases in between.

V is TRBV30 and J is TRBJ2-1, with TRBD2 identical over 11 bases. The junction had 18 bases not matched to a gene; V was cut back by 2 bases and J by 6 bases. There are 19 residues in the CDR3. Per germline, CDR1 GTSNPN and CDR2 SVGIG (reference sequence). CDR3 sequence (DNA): TGTGCCTGGAGTCGGTACATCGGAGCTAGCGGGGGGAGGCTCAATGAGCAGTTCTTC. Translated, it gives CAWSRYIGASGGRLNEQFF.

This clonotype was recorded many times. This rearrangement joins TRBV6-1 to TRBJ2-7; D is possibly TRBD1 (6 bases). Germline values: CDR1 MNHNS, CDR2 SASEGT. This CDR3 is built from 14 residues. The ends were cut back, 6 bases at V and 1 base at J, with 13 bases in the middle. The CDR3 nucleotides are TGTGCCAGCAGAAAAACCCAGGGGTCCTACGAGCAGTACTTC. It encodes CASRKTQGSYEQYF.

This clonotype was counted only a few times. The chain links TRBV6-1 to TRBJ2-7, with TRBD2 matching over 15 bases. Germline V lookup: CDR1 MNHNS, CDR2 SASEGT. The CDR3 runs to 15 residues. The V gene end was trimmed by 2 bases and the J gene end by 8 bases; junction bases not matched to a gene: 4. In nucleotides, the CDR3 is TGTGCCAGCAGTGAACGGACTAGCGGGAGGGTTCAGCAGTACTTC. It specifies CASSERTSGRVQQYF.

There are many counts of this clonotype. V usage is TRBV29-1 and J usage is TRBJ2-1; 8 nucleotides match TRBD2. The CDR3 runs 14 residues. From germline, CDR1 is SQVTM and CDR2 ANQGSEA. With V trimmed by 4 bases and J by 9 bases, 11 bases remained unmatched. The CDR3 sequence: CSVGTGGPSGEQFF. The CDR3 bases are TGCAGCGTTGGGACGGGAGGGCCCTCCGGTGAGCAGTTCTTC.

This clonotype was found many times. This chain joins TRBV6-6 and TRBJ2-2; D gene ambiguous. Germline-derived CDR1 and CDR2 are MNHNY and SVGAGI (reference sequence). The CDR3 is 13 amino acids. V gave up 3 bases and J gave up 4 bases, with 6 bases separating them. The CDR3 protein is CASSYTGTGELFF. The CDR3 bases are TGTGCCAGCAGTTATACGGGCACCGGGGAGCTGTTTTTT.

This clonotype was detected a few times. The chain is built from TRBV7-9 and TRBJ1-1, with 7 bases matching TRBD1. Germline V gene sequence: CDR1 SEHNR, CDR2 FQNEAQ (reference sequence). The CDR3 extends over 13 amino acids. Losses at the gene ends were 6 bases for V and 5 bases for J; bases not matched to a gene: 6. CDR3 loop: CASSFDRETEAFF. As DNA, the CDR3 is TGTGCCAGCAGTTTTGACAGGGAGACTGAAGCTTTCTTT.

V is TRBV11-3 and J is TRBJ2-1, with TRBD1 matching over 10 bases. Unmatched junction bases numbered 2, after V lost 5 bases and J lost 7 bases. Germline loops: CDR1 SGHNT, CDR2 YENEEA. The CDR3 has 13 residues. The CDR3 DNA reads TGTGCCAGCAGCACGGACAGGGGGAATGAGCAGTTCTTC. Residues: CASSTDRGNEQFF.

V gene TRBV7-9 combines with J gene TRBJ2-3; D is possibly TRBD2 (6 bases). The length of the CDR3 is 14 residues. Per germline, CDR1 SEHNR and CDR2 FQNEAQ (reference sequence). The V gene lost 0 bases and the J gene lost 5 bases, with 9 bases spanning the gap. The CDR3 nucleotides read TGTGCCAGCAGCTTAGCTGGCGGGATAGATACGCAGTATTTT. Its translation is CASSLAGGIDTQYF. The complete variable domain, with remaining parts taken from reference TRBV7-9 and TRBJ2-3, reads DTGVSQNPRHKITKRGQNVTFRCDPISEHNRLYWYRQTLGQGPEFLTYFQNEAQLEKSRLLSDRFSAERPKGSFSTLEIQRTEQGDSAMYLCASSLAGGIDTQYFGPGTRLTVL.

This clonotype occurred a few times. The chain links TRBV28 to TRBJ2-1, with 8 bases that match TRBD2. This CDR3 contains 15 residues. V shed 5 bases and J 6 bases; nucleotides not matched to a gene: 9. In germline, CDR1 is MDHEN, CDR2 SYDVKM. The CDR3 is CASSPPPGTSNEQFF. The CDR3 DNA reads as TGTGCCAGCAGTCCCCCTCCTGGGACTAGCAATGAGCAGTTCTTC.

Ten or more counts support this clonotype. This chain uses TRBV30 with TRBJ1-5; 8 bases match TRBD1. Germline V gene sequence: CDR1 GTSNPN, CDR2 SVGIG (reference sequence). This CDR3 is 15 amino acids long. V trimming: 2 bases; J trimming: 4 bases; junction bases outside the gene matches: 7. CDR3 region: CAWSRADRGNQPQHF. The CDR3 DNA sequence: TGTGCCTGGAGTCGAGCCGACAGGGGAAATCAGCCCCAGCATTTT.

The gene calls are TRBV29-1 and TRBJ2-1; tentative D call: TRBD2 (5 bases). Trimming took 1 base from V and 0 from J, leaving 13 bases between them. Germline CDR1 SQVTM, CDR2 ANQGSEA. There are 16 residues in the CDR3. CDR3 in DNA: TGCAGCGTTGAAGGAAAGGTGGGGAGCTCCTACAATGAGCAGTTCTTC. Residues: CSVEGKVGSSYNEQFF.

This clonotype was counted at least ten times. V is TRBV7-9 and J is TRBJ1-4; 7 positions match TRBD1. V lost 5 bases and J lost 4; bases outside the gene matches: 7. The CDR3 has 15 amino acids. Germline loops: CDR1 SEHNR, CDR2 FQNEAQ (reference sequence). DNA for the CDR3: TGTGCCAGCAGCCCGGGACAGACACTTAATGAAAAACTGTTTTTT. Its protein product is CASSPGQTLNEKLFF.

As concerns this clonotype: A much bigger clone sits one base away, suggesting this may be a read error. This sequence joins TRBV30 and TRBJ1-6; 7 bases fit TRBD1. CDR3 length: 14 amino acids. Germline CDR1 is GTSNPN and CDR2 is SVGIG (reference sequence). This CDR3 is CSWGPGTVNSPLHF. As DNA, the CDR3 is TGTTCCTGGGGACCCGGGACAGTAAATTCACCCCTCCACTTT.

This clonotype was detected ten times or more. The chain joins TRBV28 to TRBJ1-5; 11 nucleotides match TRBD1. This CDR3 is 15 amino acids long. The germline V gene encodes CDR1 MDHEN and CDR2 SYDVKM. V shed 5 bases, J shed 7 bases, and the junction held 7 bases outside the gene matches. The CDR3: CASSRRTGGLQPQHF. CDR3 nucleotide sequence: TGTGCCAGCAGTCGGAGGACAGGGGGCTTACAGCCCCAGCATTTT. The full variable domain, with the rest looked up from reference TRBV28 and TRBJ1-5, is DVKVTQSSRYLVKRTGEKVFLECVQDMDHENMFWYRQDPGLGLRLIYFSYDVKMKEKGDIPEGYSVSREKKERFSLILESASTNQTSMYLCASSRRTGGLQPQHFGDGTRLSIL.

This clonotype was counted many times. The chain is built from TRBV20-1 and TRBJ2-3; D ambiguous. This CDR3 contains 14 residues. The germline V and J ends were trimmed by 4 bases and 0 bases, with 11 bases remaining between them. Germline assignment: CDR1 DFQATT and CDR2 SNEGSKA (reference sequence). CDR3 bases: TGCAGTGCTATTACGCTTACTAGCACAGATACGCAGTATTTT. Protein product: CSAITLTSTDTQYF.

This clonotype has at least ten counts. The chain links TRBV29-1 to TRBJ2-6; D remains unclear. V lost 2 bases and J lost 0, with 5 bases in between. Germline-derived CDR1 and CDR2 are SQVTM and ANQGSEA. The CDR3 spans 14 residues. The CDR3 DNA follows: TGCAGCGTTGAATCCGCCTCTGGGGCCAACGTCCTGACTTTC. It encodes CSVESASGANVLTF.

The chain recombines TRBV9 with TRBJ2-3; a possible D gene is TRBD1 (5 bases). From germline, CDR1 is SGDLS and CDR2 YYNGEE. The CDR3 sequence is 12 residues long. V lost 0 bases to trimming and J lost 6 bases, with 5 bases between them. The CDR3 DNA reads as TGTGCCAGCAGCGTAGAGGGGGATACGCAGTATTTT. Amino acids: CASSVEGDTQYF. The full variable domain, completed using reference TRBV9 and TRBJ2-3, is DSGVTQTPKHLITATGQRVTLRCSPRSGDLSVYWYQQSLDQGLQFLIQYYNGEERAKGNILERFSAQQFPDLHSELNLSSLELGDSALYFCASSVEGDTQYFGPGTRLTVL.

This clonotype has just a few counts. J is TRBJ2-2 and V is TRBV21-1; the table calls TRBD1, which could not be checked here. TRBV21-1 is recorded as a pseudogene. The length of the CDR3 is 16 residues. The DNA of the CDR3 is TGTGCCAGCAGCAAAGAAGGGGTGGGGAACACCGGGGAGCTGTTTTTT. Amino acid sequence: CASSKEGVGNTGELFF.

CDR3 region: CASSGRDRGLYDEAFF. CDR3 coding DNA: TGTGCCAGCAGTGGCCGGGACAGGGGCCTATATGATGAAGCTTTCTTT. The rearrangement joins TRBV28 to TRBJ1-1, with 10 positions matching TRBD1. This CDR3 region has 16 residues. CDR1 is MDHEN and CDR2 is SYDVKM in the germline V gene. V lost 5 bases and J lost 7; bases outside the gene matches: 13.

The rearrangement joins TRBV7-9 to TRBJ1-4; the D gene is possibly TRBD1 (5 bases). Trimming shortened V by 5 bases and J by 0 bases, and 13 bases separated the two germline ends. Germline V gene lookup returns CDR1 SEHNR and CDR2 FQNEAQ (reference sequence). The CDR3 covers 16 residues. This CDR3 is CASSLGQPATNEKLFF. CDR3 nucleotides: TGTGCCAGCAGCCTTGGACAACCTGCAACTAATGAAAAACTGTTTTTT.

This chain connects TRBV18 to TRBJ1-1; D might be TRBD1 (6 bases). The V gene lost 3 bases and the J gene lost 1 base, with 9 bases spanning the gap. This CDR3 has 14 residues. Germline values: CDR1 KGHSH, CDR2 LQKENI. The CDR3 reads CASSPSGANTEAFF. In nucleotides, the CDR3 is TGTGCCAGCTCACCCTCAGGGGCGAACACTGAAGCTTTCTTT.